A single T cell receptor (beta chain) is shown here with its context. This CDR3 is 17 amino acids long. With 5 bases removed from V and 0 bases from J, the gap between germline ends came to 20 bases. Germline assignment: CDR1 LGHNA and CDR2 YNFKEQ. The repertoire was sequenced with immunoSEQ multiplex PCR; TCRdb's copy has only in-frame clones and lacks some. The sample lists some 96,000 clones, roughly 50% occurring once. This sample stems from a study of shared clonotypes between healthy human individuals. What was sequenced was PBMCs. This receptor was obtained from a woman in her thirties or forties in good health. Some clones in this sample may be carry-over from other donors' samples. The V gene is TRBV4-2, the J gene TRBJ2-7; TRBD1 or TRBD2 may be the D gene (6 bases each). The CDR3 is CASSTSRGRKSSYEQYF. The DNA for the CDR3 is TGTGCCAGCAGCACCAGCCGGGGGCGGAAAAGCTCCTACGAGCAGTACTTC.